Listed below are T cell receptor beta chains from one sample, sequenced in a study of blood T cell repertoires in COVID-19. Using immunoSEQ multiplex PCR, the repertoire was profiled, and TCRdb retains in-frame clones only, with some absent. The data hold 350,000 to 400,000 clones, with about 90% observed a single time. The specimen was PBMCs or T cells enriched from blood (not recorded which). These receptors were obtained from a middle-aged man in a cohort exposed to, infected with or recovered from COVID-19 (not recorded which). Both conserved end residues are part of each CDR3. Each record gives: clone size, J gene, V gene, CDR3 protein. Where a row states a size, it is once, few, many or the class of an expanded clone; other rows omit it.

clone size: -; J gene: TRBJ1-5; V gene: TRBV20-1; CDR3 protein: CSATEGGLQPQHF
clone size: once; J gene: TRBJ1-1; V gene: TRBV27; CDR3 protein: CASSPGQEEAFF
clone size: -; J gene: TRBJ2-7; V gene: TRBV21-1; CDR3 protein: CASRTKNRATGTSGRAYEQYF
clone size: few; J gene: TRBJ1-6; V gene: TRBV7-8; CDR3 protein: CASSSTGTGPSPLHF
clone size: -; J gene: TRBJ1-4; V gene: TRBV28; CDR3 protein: CASSSGQGEWEKLFF
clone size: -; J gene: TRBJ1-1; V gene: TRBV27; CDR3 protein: CASSPRRGTEAFF
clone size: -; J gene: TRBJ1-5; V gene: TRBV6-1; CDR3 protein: CASSEARGNQPQHF
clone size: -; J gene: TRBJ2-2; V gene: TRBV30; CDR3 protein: CAWIPVNTGELFF
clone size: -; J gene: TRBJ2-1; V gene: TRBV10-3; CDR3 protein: CAISDSLTRNEQFF
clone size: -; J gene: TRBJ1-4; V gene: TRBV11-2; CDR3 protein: CASSLVPRGNEKLFF
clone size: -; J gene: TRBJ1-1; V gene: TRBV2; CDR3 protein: CASSETGYRPEAFF
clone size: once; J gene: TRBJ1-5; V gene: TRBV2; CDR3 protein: CASSVQGTNQPQHF
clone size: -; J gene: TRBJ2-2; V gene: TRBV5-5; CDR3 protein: CASRRDRVNTGELFF
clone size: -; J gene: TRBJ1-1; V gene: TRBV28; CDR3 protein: CASSFWTGGAFF
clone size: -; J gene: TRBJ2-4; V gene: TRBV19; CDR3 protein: CASSPVIAKNIQYF
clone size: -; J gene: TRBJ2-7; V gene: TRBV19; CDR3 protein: CASSPGTGLVYEQYF
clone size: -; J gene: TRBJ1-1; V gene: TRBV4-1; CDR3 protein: CASSQEHDRAGEAFF